What follows describes a single T cell receptor (beta chain). Its antigen is currently unknown. This sample was included in a study of T cell responses to AZD1222 COVID-19 vaccine. Study-wide background: Pooling covered second doses at about 4 or about 12 weeks. Study-level points and caveats: Recipients of two AZD1222 doses showed rising Spike-specific TCR breadth and depth. Regions 160-218 and 743-854 held dominance among vaccine-associated CD4 TCRs, which spanned spike.

Only in-frame clones appear in the TCRdb table, and some are missing; sequencing was by immunoSEQ multiplex PCR. The sample includes 95,000 to 150,000 clones, roughly 87% of them seen just once. Germline V gene data show CDR1 as SGHDT and CDR2 as YYEEEE. The CDR3 is made up of 15 amino acids. V was pared by 4 bases and J by 0 bases, with 14 bases between. The sample here was peripheral blood, taken on day 0 of AZD1222 vaccination. The sequence was obtained from an adult in good health. The chain couples TRBV5-6 to TRBJ2-7; D is possibly TRBD1 (6 bases). DNA for the CDR3: TGTGCCAGCAGCCCTAGGACAGCCGCCTCCTACGAGCAGTACTTC. Its protein product is CASSPRTAASYEQYF. Based on the CDR3 plus reference TRBV5-6 and TRBJ2-7, the full variable domain is DAGVTQSPTHLIKTRGQQVTLRCSPKSGHDTVSWYQQALGQGPQFIFQYYEEEERQRGNFPDRFSGHQFPNYSSELNVNALLLGDSALYLCASSPRTAASYEQYFGPGTRLTVT.